This T cell receptor beta chain is from a study of blood T cell repertoires in COVID-19. At the level of the study: The origin of the acute and convalescent COVID-19 samples was the United States, Italy and Spain. The analysed material was cDNA or gDNA that came from T cells, B-cell-depleted T cells, or PBMCs.

Authors' analysis steps: Reference gene primer amplification gave estimated nucleated cell counts. Data came from immunoSEQ multiplex PCR; TCRdb stores just in-frame clones and leaves some out. That table supplies the V and J calls and clone size; D and trimming were determined from the DNA. This table holds under 170,000 clones, 75% to 90% found once. This CDR3 spans 14 amino acids. Germline V gives CDR1 SGHRS, CDR2 YFSETQ. The ends lost 4 bases at V and 7 bases at J; junction bases unmatched: 10. Input material: peripheral blood. This chain links TRBV5-1 with TRBJ2-7, with 8 bases identical to TRBD1. The clonotype comes from a man aged 65-85 years with acute or convalescent COVID-19. Here the CDR3 reads CASSPLQGAGEQYF. In nucleotides, the CDR3 is TGCGCCAGCAGCCCTCTCCAGGGGGCGGGGGAGCAGTACTTC.